This T cell receptor beta chain was captured in a study of post-analysis software for immune sequencing data. Whole-study results and caveats: Five or six TRBV segments were significantly more frequent in patients than in controls. TRBV5-6, TRBV5-1 and TRBV20-1 were among these segments.

Germline lookup yields CDR1 SGHVS and CDR2 FNYEAQ. V dropped 0 bases and J dropped 4; count of bases not matched to a gene: 11. There are 18 residues in the CDR3. This clonotype was counted between two and nine times. Its target is unknown. Included in the TCR beta cDNA libraries were unique molecular identifiers. In TCRdb, the PCR reads were re-called with MiXCR into one record per CDR3 protein. The sample holds more than 500,000 distinct CDR3 sequences, around a third seen once. The sequencing sample was made of blood. This chain joins TRBV7-6 and TRBJ2-3, with 9 positions matching TRBD1. This TCR was recovered from a girl aged 2-17 years with multiple sclerosis. As DNA, the CDR3 is TGTGCCAGCAGCTTAGCGGGGACAGGGTCGGACAGACCAGATACGCAGTATTTT. Amino acids: CASSLAGTGSDRPDTQYF.